The clone carrying this TCR beta chain appeared many times. Its cognate antigen is unknown. The sample belongs to a study of T-cell reconstitution after alpha-beta-depleted transplantation in children. The CDR3 totals 17 residues. Unique molecular identifiers were built into the TCRbeta library. MiXCR, applied by TCRdb to the PCR reads, yields one record per CDR3 protein. The sample has about 310,000 distinct CDR3 sequences; 23% are singletons. Study-level results: At day 60, the high TCRbeta diversity found in some patients originated from recipient T cells and thymic progenitors that had survived.

The sequencing used PBMCs, mostly from graft donor cells, collected 180 days after TCRalphabeta/CD19-depleted stem cell transplant. This chain links TRBV21-1 with TRBJ2-1; the DNA was not compared with TRBD2, the D call given in the table. TRBV21-1 is an annotated pseudogene. The receptor comes from a male patient aged 10 to 17 who had a stem cell transplant for acute lymphoblastic leukemia, so the T cells may come from the graft donor. DNA for the CDR3: TGTGCCAGCAGCCCAAGGGGGACTAGCGGGGCCGCCAATGAGCAGTTCTTC. As protein: CASSPRGTSGAANEQFF.